The clone carrying this TCR beta chain was seen at least ten times. Its antigen is unknown. The sample originates from a study of T cells after yellow fever vaccination. 5'RACE template switching added a universal primer site and UMIs to TCR cDNA. TCRdb reprocessed the 5' RACE reads via MiXCR and lists one record per CDR3 protein. The table records more than 350,000 distinct CDR3 sequences, roughly 10% of them present only once. The CDR3 runs 14 residues. The V gene lost 5 bases and the J gene lost 2 bases, with 12 bases spanning the gap. General study results and limits: The secondary response showed a weaker magnitude and a faster peak, day 5 versus 15.

This receptor was identified in a man between 18 and 29 years old who received the YFV17D yellow fever vaccine. The J gene is TRBJ2-5, the V gene TRBV12-3 or TRBV12-4, with D unclear. The sequenced sample was PBMCs, obtained on the day of the first yellow fever vaccination. In DNA form, the CDR3 reads TGTGCCAGCAGTCTCCGCTTTGGGCAAGAGACCCAGTACTTC. It specifies CASSLRFGQETQYF.